The 16 T cell receptor beta chains given below trace back to one sample, sequenced in a study of T-cell memory formation after mild COVID-19. Via MiXCR, TCRdb re-called the 5' RACE reads, giving one row per CDR3 protein. The sample yields about 350,000 distinct CDR3 sequences, approximately 22% seen once. The source material was PBMCs or a T cell subset sorted from them (not recorded which). The receptor source for this set is a young man who had mild COVID-19 (a few samples of this study predate the infection). Cell type and time point are not known.

The DNA of the CDR3 is TGCAGTGCTTCTGGGGGGGCCCCAGATACGCAGTATTTT. This gives the protein CSASGGAPDTQYF. The genes are TRBV20-1 and TRBJ2-3; D may be TRBD2 (7 bases). V was pared by 5 bases and J by 4 bases, with 13 bases between. This CDR3 is built from 13 residues. The germline V gene encodes CDR1 DFQATT and CDR2 SNEGSKA (reference sequence).

This clonotype was picked up a small number of times. This sequence joins TRBV2 and TRBJ1-5; no clear D gene. Trimming took 3 bases from V and 0 from J, leaving 9 bases between them. This CDR3 has 15 residues. Germline V gene data show CDR1 as SNHLY and CDR2 as FYNNEI. CDR3 amino acids: CASSDWQASNQPQHF. CDR3 in DNA: TGTGCCAGCAGTGACTGGCAGGCTAGCAATCAGCCCCAGCATTTT.

This clonotype was seen ten or more times. The chain recombines TRBV29-1 with TRBJ2-3, with D tentatively TRBD1 or TRBD2 (5 bases each). V was shortened by 2 bases and J by 2 bases, with 11 bases between the two germline ends. The CDR3 runs 14 residues. Germline V lookup: CDR1 SQVTM, CDR2 ANQGSEA. CDR3 nucleotide sequence: TGCAGCGTTGAATTCGGGGCCGCCACAGATACGCAGTATTTT. Protein product: CSVEFGAATDTQYF.

The genes are TRBV3-1 and TRBJ2-7; TRBD2 is a possible D gene (5 bases). Germline values: CDR1 LGHDT, CDR2 YNNKEL (reference sequence). Trimming pared 6 bases from V and 3 bases from J, leaving 9 bases between. The CDR3 is 12 amino acids. CDR3 loop: CASSFSDYEQYF. The CDR3 bases are TGTGCCAGCAGTTTTAGCGACTACGAGCAGTACTTC.

This clonotype was seen a handful of times. The genes are TRBV6-1 and TRBJ2-1; the D gene is possibly TRBD1 (6 bases). V lost 1 base to trimming and J lost 0 bases, with 7 bases between them. The CDR3 covers 15 residues. CDR1 is MNHNS and CDR2 is SASEGT in the germline V gene. The CDR3 DNA sequence: TGTGCCAGCAGTGAAGGACAGGACTCCTACAATGAGCAGTTCTTC. Its translation is CASSEGQDSYNEQFF.

The V gene is TRBV5-1, the J gene TRBJ1-2, with 11 bases lining up with TRBD1. Germline V CDR1 and CDR2: SGHRS, YFSETQ. This CDR3 contains 14 residues. The V and J ends lost 4 bases and 7 bases, in that order; junction bases with no gene match: 6. CDR3 DNA sequence: TGCGCCAGCAGCGCGGACAGGGGGCGATTTGGCTACACCTTC. Protein product: CASSADRGRFGYTF. Supplemented by reference TRBV5-1 and TRBJ1-2, the full variable domain reads KAGVTQTPRYLIKTRGQQVTLSCSPISGHRSVSWYQQTPGQGLQFLFEYFSETQRNKGNFPGRFSGRQFSNSRSEMNVSTLELGDSALYLCASSADRGRFGYTFGSGTRLTVV.

The chain employs TRBV4-3 and TRBJ2-5, with D possibly being TRBD1 or TRBD2 (6 bases each). Looked up from germline, CDR1 is LGHNA and CDR2 is YSLEER. Trimming shortened V by 2 bases and J by 3 bases, and 13 bases separated the two germline ends. The CDR3 covers 15 residues. This chain's CDR3 is CASSQRGTFKETQYF. The CDR3 nucleotides are TGCGCCAGCAGCCAACGCGGGACATTTAAAGAGACCCAGTACTTC.

This clonotype appeared a few times. The chain uses TRBV5-1 and TRBJ1-1; TRBD1 might be the D (6 bases). Germline V gene lookup returns CDR1 SGHRS and CDR2 YFSETQ. The CDR3 runs 15 residues. V was trimmed by 0 bases and J by 3 bases, leaving 12 bases between them. CDR3 amino acids: CASSLDPGADTEAFF. In DNA, the CDR3 is TGCGCCAGCAGCTTGGATCCGGGGGCGGACACTGAAGCTTTCTTT.

This clonotype was counted between two and nine times. The rearrangement links TRBV7-9 to TRBJ2-5; 7 bases agree with TRBD1. Per the germline V gene, CDR1 is SEHNR and CDR2 is FQNEAQ (reference sequence). CDR3 size: 16 residues. Trimming at V came to 4 bases and at J to 5 bases, leaving 13 bases not matched to a gene. The CDR3 is CASSSSVGGIEETQYF. The CDR3 nucleotides read TGTGCCAGCAGCTCCTCGGTAGGGGGCATTGAGGAGACCCAGTACTTC.

This clonotype was detected many times. The chain carries TRBV12-3 or TRBV12-4 and TRBJ2-5, with a tentative D call TRBD2 (5 bases). V lost 5 bases and J 1 base, leaving 11 bases between the germline ends. This CDR3 has 14 amino acids. The CDR3 sequence is CASSRGFRQETQYF. The DNA of the CDR3 is TGTGCCAGCAGTAGAGGGTTCCGCCAAGAGACCCAGTACTTC.

V is TRBV10-3 and J is TRBJ1-2, with 7 positions matching TRBD1. V trimming: 4 bases; J trimming: 2 bases; junction bases outside the gene matches: 7. Germline V gene sequence: CDR1 ENHRY, CDR2 SYGVKD. This CDR3 has 15 residues. In DNA form, the CDR3 reads TGTGCCATCAGTGGAGGGGACAGCCGAAACTATGGCTACACCTTC. It codes for CAISGGDSRNYGYTF.

A few counts support this clonotype. The V and J genes are TRBV30 and TRBJ2-1; 8 nucleotides line up with TRBD2. Germline CDR1 is GTSNPN and CDR2 is SVGIG (reference sequence). V shed 2 bases, J shed 6 bases, and the junction held 9 bases outside the gene matches. The CDR3 contains 15 residues. CDR3 protein: CAWSQAGEILNEQFF. The CDR3 nucleotides read TGTGCCTGGAGTCAAGCGGGGGAGATTCTCAATGAGCAGTTCTTC.

V is TRBV9 and J is TRBJ1-3; D uncertain. The V end was cut by 0 bases, the J end by 3 bases, with 4 bases between. Germline assignment: CDR1 SGDLS and CDR2 YYNGEE. This CDR3 contains 13 residues. The CDR3 DNA reads TGTGCCAGCAGCGTAGAGGGTGGAAACACCATATATTTT. It yields the protein CASSVEGGNTIYF.

This clonotype came up a few times. The V and J genes are TRBV7-2 and TRBJ1-5; 10 positions agree with TRBD1. J was trimmed by 4 bases and V by 3 bases; bases with no gene match: 6. Germline lookup yields CDR1 SGHTA and CDR2 FQGNSA. The length of the CDR3 is 16 residues. The CDR3 sequence is CASSFTGTGENQPQHF. The CDR3 nucleotides are TGTGCCAGCAGCTTCACCGGGACAGGGGAAAATCAGCCCCAGCATTTT.

The chain combines TRBV20-1 with TRBJ2-3; 7 nucleotides line up with TRBD2. The V gene's germline CDR1 is DFQATT and CDR2 SNEGSKA (reference sequence). The CDR3 extends over 17 amino acids. V lost 3 bases and J lost 1; bases outside the gene matches: 13. This chain's CDR3 is CSASVTWGGGGTDTQYF. In DNA, the CDR3 is TGCAGTGCTAGCGTTACCTGGGGGGGAGGGGGCACAGATACGCAGTATTTT.

This clonotype was counted between two and nine times. This sequence joins TRBV5-1 and TRBJ1-4, with a weak D call TRBD1 (6 bases). V was cut by 4 bases and J by 0 bases, with 13 bases left in between. Per germline, CDR1 SGHRS and CDR2 YFSETQ. This CDR3 spans 16 amino acids. The CDR3 DNA follows: TGCGCCAGCAGCGGCCAGGGGTCGACAACTAATGAAAAACTGTTTTTT. Its protein product is CASSGQGSTTNEKLFF.